The clone carrying this T cell receptor beta chain was seen more than once but under ten times. These data are taken from a study of blood T cells in healthy people across ages. Alongside a J-beta primer mix, a sample-barcoded 5' primer served in a second PCR lasting about 7 to 12 cycles. TCRdb called the 5' RACE reads again in MiXCR, with one record for every CDR3 protein. The table lists 600,000 to 1,000,000 distinct CDR3 sequences, roughly 64% of them singletons. V was pared by 6 bases and J by 10 bases, with 12 bases between. The CDR3 spans 11 residues. Germline-derived CDR1 and CDR2 are MNHEY and SMNVEV (reference sequence).

Sequences were obtained from blood. The J gene is TRBJ2-5, the V gene TRBV27; D not certain. The TCR was taken from a man aged 25 to 45 in good health. CDR3 coding DNA: TGTGCCAGCAGCCACGGAAGGGTCCAGTACTTC. Amino acids: CASSHGRVQYF.